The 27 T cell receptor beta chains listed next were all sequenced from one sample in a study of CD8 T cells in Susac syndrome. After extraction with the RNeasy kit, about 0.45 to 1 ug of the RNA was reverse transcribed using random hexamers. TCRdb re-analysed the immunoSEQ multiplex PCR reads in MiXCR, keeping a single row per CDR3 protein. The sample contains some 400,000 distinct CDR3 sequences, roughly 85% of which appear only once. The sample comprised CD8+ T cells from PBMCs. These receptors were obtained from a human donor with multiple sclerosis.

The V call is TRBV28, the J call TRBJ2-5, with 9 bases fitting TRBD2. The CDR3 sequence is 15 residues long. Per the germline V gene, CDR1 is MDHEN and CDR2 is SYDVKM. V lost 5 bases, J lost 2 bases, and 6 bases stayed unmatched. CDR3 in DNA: TGTGCCAGCAGTCCGACTAGCGGCACTCAAGAGACCCAGTACTTC. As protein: CASSPTSGTQETQYF.

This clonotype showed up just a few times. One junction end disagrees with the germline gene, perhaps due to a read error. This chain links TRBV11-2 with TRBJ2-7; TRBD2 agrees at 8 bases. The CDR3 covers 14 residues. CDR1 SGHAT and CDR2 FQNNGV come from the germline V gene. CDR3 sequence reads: CASSVEFSGTEQYF. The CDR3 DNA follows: TGTGCCAGCAGCGTAGAATTTAGCGGGACCGAGCAGTACTTC.

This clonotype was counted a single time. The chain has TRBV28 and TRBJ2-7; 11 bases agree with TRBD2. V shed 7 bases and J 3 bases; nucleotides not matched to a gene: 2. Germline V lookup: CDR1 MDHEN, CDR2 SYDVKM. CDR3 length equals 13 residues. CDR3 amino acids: CASKLAGVYEQYF. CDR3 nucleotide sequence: TGTGCCAGCAAACTAGCGGGGGTCTACGAGCAGTACTTC. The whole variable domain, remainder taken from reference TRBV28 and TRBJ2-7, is DVKVTQSSRYLVKRTGEKVFLECVQDMDHENMFWYRQDPGLGLRLIYFSYDVKMKEKGDIPEGYSVSREKKERFSLILESASTNQTSMYLCASKLAGVYEQYFGPGTRLTVT.

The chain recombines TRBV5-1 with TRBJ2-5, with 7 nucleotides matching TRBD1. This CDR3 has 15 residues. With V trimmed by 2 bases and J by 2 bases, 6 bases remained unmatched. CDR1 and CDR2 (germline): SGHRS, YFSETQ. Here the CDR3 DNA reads TGCGCCAGCAGCTTCATGGGACAGACTCAAGAGACCCAGTACTTC. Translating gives CASSFMGQTQETQYF.

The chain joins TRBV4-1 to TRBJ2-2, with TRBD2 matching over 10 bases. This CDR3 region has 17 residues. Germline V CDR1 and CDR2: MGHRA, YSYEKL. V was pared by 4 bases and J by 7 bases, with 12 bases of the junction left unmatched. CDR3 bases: TGCGCCAGCAGCCGCCCAGCAGCGGGGGGGCCGGGCGGGGAGCTGTTTTTT. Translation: CASSRPAAGGPGGELFF.

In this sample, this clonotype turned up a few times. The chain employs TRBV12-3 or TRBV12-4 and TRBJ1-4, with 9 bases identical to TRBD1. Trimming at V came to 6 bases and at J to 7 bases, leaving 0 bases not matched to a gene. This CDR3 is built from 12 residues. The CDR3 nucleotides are TGTGCCAGCAGGACAGGGGGTGAAAAACTGTTTTTT. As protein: CASRTGGEKLFF.

The CDR3 protein is CASSQAVGGFDQPQHF. CDR3 in DNA: TGCGCCAGCAGCCAGGCAGTCGGGGGGTTTGATCAGCCCCAGCATTTT. The rearrangement joins TRBV4-1 to TRBJ1-5; tentative D call: TRBD1 (5 bases). Trimming stripped 3 bases from V and 5 bases from J, with 17 bases between. The V gene's germline CDR1 is MGHRA and CDR2 YSYEKL. The CDR3 runs to 16 residues.

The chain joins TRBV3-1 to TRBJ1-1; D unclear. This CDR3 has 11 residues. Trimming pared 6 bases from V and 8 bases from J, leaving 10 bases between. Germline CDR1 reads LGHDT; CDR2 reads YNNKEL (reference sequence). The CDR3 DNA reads TGTGCCAGCAGTGACGGACGGGAAGCTTTCTTT. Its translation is CASSDGREAFF.

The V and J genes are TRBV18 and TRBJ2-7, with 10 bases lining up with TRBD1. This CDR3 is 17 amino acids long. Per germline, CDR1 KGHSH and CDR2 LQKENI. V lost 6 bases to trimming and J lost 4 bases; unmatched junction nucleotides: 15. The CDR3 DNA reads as TGTGCCAGCTCCCCCCTCCTGGTCGGGACAGGGGTTTACGAGCAGTACTTC. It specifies CASSPLLVGTGVYEQYF. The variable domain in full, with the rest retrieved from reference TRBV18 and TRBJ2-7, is NAGVMQNPRHLVRRRGQEARLRCSPMKGHSHVYWYRQLPEEGLKFMVYLQKENIIDESGMPKERFSAEFPKEGPSILRIQQVVRGDSAAYFCASSPLLVGTGVYEQYFGPGTRLTVT.

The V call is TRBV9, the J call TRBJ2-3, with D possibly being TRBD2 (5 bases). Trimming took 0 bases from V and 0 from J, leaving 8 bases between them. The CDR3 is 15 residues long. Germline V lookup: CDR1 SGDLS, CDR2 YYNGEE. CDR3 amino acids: CASSVEEDSTDTQYF. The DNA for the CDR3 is TGTGCCAGCAGCGTAGAGGAGGACAGCACAGATACGCAGTATTTT.

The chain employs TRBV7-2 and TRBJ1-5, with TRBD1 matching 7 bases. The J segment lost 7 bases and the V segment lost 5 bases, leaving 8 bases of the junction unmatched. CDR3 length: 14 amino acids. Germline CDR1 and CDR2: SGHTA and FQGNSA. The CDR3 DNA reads TGTGCCAGCAGCCCGACAGGGTACTACCAGCCCCAGCATTTT. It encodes CASSPTGYYQPQHF.

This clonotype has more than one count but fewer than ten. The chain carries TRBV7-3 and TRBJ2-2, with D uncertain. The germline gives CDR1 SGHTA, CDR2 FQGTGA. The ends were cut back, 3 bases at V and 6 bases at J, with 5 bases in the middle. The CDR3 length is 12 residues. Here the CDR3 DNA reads TGTGCCAGCAGCTTCCCGTCCGGGGAGCTGTTTTTT. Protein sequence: CASSFPSGELFF.

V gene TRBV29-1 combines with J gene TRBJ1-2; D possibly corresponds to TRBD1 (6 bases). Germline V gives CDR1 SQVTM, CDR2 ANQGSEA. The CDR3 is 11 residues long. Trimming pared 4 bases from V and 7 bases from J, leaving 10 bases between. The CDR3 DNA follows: TGCAGCGTTGGAGAGGGGGTTGGCTACACCTTC. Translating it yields CSVGEGVGYTF.

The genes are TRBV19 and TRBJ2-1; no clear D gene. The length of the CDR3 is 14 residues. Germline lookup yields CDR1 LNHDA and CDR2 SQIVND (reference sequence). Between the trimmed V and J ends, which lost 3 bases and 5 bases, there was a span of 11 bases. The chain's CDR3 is CASSIPSPNNEQFF. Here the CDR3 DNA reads TGTGCCAGTAGTATCCCCTCTCCAAACAATGAGCAGTTCTTC.

CDR3 loop: CASSPSGFRKFF. In DNA form, the CDR3 reads TGTGCCAGTAGCCCTAGCGGGTTTAGGAAGTTCTTC. The chain employs TRBV19 and TRBJ2-1; 8 bases agree with TRBD2. CDR1 is LNHDA and CDR2 is SQIVND in the germline V gene (reference sequence). After removal of 6 bases from V and 14 bases from J, the junction contained 9 bases not matched to a gene. The length of the CDR3 is 12 residues. Looking up the rest from reference TRBV19 and TRBJ2-1 gives the full variable domain: DGGITQSPKYLFRKEGQNVTLSCEQNLNHDAMYWYRQDPGQGLRLIYYSQIVNDFQKGDIAEGYSVSREKKESFPLTVTSAQKNPTAFYLCASSPSGFRKFFGPGTRLTVL.

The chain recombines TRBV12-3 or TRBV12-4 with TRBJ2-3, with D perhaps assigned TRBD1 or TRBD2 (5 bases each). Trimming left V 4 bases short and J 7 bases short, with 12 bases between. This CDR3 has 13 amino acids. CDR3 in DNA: TGTGCCAGCAGTTCAGCGGACATCAATACGCAGTATTTT. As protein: CASSSADINTQYF.

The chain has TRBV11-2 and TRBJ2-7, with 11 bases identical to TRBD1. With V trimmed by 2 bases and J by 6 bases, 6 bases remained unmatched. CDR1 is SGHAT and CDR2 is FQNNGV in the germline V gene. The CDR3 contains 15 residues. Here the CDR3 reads CASSLWTGGFSEQYF. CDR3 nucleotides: TGTGCCAGCAGCTTATGGACAGGGGGCTTTAGCGAGCAGTACTTC. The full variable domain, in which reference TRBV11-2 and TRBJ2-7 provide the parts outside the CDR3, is EAGVAQSPRYKIIEKRQSVAFWCNPISGHATLYWYQQILGQGPKLLIQFQNNGVVDDSQLPKDRFSAERLKGVDSTLKIQPAKLEDSAVYLCASSLWTGGFSEQYFGPGTRLTVT.

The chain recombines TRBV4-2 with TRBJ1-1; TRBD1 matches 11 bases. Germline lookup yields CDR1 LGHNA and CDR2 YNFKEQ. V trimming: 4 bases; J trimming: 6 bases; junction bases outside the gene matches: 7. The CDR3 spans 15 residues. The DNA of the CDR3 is TGTGCCAGCAGCCCCGCCGGACAGGGGGCCCCTGAAGCTTTCTTT. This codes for CASSPAGQGAPEAFF.

This chain's CDR3 is CASSLAAVGGGNEQFF. The CDR3, as DNA: TGTGCCAGCAGCTTGGCGGCGGTTGGCGGGGGGAATGAGCAGTTCTTC. The rearrangement joins TRBV5-6 to TRBJ2-1, with 8 bases identical to TRBD2. V lost 0 bases, J lost 7 bases, and 9 bases stayed unmatched. Germline V gene sequence: CDR1 SGHDT, CDR2 YYEEEE. The length of the CDR3 is 16 residues.

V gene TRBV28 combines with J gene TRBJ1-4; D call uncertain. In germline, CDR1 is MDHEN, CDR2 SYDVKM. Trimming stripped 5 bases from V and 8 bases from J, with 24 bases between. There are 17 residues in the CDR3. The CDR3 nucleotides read TGTGCCAGCAGTACCGGATGGTTGAGACCAATCTCCGAAAAACTGTTTTTT. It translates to CASSTGWLRPISEKLFF.

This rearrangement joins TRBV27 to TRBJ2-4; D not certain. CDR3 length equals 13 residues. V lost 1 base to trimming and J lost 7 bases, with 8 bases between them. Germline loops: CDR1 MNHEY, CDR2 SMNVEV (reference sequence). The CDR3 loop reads CASSLWPNNIQYF. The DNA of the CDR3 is TGTGCCAGCAGTTTATGGCCTAACAACATTCAGTACTTC.

CDR3 sequence reads: CASSKVPTQNTEAFF. The DNA for the CDR3 is TGTGCCAGCAGCAAAGTCCCCACACAGAACACTGAAGCTTTCTTT. V gene TRBV21-1 combines with J gene TRBJ1-1. TRBV21-1 is marked as a pseudogene. This CDR3 contains 15 residues.

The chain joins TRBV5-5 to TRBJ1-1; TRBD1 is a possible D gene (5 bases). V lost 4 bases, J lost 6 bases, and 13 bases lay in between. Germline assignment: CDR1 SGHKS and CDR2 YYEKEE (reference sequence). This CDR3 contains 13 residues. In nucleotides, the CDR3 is TGTGCCAGCAGCCAGAGTGGGACGGCTGAAGCTTTCTTT. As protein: CASSQSGTAEAFF.

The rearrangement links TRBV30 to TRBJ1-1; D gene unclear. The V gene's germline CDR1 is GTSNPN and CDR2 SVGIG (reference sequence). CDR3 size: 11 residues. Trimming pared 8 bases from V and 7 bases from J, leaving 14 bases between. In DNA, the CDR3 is TGTGCCCACGACAAGGGATTTGAAGCTTTCTTT. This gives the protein CAHDKGFEAFF.

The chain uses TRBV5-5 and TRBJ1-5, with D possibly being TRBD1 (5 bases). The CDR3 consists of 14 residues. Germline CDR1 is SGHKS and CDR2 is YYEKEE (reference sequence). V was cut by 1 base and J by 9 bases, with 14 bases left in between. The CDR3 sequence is CASSLKGMVAPQHF. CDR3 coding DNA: TGTGCCAGCAGCTTGAAGGGGATGGTGGCGCCCCAGCATTTT.

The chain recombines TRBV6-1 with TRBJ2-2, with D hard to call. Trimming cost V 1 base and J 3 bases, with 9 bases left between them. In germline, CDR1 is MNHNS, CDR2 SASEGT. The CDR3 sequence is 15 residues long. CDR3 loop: CASSEVDGYTGELFF. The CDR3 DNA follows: TGTGCCAGCAGTGAAGTCGACGGATACACCGGGGAGCTGTTTTTT.

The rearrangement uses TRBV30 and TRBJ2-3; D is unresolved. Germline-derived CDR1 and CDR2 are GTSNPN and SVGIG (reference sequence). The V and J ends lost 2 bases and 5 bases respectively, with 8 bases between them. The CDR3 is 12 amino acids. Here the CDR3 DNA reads TGTGCCTGGAGTCCAGCAGGAGATACGCAGTATTTT. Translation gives CAWSPAGDTQYF.